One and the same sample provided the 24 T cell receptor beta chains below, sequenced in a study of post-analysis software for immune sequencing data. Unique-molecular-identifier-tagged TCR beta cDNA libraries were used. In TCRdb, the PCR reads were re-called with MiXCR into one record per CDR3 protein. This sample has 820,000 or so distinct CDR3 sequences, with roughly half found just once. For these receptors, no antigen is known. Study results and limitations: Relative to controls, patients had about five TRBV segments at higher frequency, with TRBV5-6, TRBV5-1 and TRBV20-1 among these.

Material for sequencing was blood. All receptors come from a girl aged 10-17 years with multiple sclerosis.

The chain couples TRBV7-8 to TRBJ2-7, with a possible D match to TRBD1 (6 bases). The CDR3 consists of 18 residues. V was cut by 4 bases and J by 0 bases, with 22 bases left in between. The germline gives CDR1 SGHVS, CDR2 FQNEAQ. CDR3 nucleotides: TGTGCCAGCAGCTCCCGCTTAAGGGTCAGGGGAAGCTCCTACGAGCAGTACTTC. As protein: CASSSRLRVRGSSYEQYF.

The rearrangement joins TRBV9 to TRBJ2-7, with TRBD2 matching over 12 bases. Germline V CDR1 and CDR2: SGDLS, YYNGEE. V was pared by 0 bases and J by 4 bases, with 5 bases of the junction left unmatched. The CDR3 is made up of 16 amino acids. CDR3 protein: CASSVGLAGELYEQYF. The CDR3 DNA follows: TGTGCCAGCAGCGTAGGACTAGCGGGAGAGCTTTACGAGCAGTACTTC.

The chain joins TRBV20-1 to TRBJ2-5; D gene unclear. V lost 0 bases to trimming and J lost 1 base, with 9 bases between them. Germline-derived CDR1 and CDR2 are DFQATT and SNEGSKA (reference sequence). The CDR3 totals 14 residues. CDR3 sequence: CSAREFPGQETQYF. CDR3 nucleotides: TGCAGTGCTAGAGAATTTCCAGGCCAAGAGACCCAGTACTTC.

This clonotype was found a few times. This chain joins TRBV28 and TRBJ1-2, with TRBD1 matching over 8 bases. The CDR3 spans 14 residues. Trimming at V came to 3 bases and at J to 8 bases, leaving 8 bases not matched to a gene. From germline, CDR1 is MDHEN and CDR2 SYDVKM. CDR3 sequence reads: CASSFPSGGRGYTF. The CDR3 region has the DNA TGTGCCAGCAGTTTCCCCTCAGGGGGCCGCGGCTACACCTTC.

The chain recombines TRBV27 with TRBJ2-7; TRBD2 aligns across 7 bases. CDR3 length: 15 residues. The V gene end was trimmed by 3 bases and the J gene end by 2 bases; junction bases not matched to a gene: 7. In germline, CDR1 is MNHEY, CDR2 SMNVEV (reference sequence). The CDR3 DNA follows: TGTGCCAGCAGTTTTCGGGGCGGGGGTACCTACGAGCAGTACTTC. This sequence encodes CASSFRGGGTYEQYF.

The CDR3 DNA reads as TGTGCCAGCAGCAACGACAGGGGCCCTTATGAGCAGTTCTTC. Its protein product is CASSNDRGPYEQFF. This sequence joins TRBV7-8 and TRBJ2-1, with TRBD1 identical over 8 bases. Per the germline V gene, CDR1 is SGHVS and CDR2 is FQNEAQ. The CDR3 spans 14 residues. Trimming at V came to 5 bases and at J to 8 bases, leaving 8 bases not matched to a gene.

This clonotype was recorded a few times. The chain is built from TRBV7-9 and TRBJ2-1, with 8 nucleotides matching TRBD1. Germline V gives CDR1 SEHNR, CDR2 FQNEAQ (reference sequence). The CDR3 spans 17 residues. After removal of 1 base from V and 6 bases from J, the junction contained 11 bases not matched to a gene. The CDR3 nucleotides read TGTGCCAGCAGCTTAGGGCTTGACAGGGGCTCCCGCAATGAGCAGTTCTTC. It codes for CASSLGLDRGSRNEQFF.

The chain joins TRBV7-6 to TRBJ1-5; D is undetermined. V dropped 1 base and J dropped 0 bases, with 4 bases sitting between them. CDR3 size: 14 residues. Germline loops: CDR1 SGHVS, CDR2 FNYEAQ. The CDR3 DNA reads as TGTGCCAGCAGCTTAGACTATAGCAATCAGCCCCAGCATTTT. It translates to CASSLDYSNQPQHF.

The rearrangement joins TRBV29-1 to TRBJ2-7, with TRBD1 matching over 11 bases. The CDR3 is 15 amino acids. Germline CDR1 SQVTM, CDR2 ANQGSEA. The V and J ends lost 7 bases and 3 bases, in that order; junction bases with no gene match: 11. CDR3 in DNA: TGCAGCGGAATGTTGTCGGGGACAGGGGGCTACGAGCAGTACTTC. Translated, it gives CSGMLSGTGGYEQYF.

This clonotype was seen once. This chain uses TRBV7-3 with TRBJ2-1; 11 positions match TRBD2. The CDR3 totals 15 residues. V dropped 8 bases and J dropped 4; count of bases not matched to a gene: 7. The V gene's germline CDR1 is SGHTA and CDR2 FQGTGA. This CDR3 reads CASGPGTSGYNEQFF. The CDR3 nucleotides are TGTGCCAGCGGACCCGGGACTAGCGGTTACAATGAGCAGTTCTTC.

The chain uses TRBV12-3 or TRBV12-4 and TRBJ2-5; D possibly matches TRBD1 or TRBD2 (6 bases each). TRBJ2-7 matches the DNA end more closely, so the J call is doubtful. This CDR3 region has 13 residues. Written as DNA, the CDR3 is TGTGCCAGCAATTTGGGCAGGGGAGGCGAGCAGTACTTC. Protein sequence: CASNLGRGGEQYF.

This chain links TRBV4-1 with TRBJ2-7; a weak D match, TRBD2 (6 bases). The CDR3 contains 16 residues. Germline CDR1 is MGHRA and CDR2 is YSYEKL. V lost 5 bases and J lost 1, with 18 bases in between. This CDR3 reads CASSTHTGDPSYEQYF. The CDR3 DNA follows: TGCGCCAGCAGCACTCATACGGGAGACCCATCCTACGAGCAGTACTTC.

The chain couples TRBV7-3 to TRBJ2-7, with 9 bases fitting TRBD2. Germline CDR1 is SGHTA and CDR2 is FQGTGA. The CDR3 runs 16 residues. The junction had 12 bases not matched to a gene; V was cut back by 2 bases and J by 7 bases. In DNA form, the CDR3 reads TGTGCCAGCAGCTTACTAGCGGGACCTCCGCAGGGGGAGCAGTACTTC. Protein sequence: CASSLLAGPPQGEQYF.

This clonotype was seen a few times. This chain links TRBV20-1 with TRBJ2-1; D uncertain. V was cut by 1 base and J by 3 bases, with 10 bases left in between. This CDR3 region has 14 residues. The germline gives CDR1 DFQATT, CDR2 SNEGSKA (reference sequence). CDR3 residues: CSARAVTGYNEQFF. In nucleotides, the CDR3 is TGCAGTGCTAGAGCAGTGACTGGCTACAATGAGCAGTTCTTC.

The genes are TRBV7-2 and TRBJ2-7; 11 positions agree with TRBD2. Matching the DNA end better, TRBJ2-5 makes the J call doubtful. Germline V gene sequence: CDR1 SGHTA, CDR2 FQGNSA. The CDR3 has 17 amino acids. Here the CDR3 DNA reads TGTGCCAGCAGCTTAGTCTCTAGCGGGGGGCTAGGAGAGACCCAGTACTTC. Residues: CASSLVSSGGLGETQYF.

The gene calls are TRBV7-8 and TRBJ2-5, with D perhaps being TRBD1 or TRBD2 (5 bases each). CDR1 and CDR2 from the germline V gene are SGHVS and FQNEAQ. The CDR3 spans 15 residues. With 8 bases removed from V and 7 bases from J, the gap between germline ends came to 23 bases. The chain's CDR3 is CASQSGTSGVGTQYF. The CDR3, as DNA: TGTGCCAGCCAGTCCGGGACCTCAGGCGTGGGGACCCAGTACTTC.

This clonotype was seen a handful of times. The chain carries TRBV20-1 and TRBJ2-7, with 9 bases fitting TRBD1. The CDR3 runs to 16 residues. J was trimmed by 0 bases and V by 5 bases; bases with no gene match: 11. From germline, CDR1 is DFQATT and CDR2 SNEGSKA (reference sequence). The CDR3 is CSAHIPGTGSSYEQYF. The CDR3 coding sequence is TGCAGTGCTCATATTCCCGGGACAGGGAGCTCCTACGAGCAGTACTTC.

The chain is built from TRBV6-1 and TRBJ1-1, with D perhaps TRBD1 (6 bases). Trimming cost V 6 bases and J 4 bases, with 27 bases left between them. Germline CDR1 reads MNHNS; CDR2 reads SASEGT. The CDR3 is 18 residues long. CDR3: CASSRRGVRISRGTEAFF. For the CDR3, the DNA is TGTGCCAGCAGCCGCAGGGGAGTGCGGATTTCGCGCGGCACTGAAGCTTTCTTT.

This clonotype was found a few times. In DNA form, the CDR3 reads TGTGCCAGCAGTTATAGGGCTGGGGGGGTGAACTATGGCTACACCTTC. Its protein product is CASSYRAGGVNYGYTF. V is TRBV6-5 and J is TRBJ1-2; possible D gene TRBD1, 5 bases. The CDR3 is made up of 16 amino acids. With 3 bases removed from V and 2 bases from J, the gap between germline ends came to 16 bases. Germline CDR1 and CDR2: MNHEY and SVGAGI.

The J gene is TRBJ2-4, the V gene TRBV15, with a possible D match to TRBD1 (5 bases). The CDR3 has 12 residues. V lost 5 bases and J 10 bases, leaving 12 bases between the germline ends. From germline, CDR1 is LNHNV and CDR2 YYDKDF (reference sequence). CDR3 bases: TGTGCCACCAGCCCTGAACAGGTTATTCAGTACTTC. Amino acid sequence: CATSPEQVIQYF.

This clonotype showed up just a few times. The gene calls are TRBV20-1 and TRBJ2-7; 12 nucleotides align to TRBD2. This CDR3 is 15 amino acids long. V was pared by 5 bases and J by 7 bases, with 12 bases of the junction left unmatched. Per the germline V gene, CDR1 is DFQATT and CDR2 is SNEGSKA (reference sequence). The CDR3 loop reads CSAPTGTSGSWEQYF. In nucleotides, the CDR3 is TGCAGTGCTCCTACCGGGACTAGCGGGTCCTGGGAGCAGTACTTC.

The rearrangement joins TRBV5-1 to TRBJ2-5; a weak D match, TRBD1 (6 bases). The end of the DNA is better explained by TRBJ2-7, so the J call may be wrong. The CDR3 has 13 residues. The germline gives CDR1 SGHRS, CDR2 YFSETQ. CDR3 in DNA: TGCGCCAGCAGCGTGGACAGAGGCTACGAGCAGTACTTC. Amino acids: CASSVDRGYEQYF.

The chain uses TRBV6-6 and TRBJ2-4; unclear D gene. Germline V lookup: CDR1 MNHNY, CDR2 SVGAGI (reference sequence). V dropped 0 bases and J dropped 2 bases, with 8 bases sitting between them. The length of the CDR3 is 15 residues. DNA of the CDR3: TGTGCCAGCAGTTACTCGAGCCCCACCAAAAACATTCAGTACTTC. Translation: CASSYSSPTKNIQYF.

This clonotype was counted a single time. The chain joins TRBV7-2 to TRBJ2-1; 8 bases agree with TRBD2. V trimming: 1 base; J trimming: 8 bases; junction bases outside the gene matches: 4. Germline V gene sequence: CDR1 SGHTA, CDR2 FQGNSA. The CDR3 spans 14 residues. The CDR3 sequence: CASSLGLASYEQFF. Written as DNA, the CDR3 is TGTGCCAGCAGCTTAGGACTAGCGTCCTATGAGCAGTTCTTC. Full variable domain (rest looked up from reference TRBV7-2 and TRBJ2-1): GAGVSQSPSNKVTEKGKDVELRCDPISGHTALYWYRQSLGQGLEFLIYFQGNSAPDKSGLPSDRFSAERTGGSVSTLTIQRTQQEDSAVYLCASSLGLASYEQFFGPGTRLTVL.